A single sample gave rise to the 30 T cell receptor beta chains below, sequenced in a study of T cell responses to AZD1222 COVID-19 vaccine. Sequencing was performed with immunoSEQ multiplex PCR; in TCRdb, only in-frame clones are kept and a portion is missing. The table shows 100,000 to 150,000 clones, with 85% to 90% occurring only once. Source: peripheral blood, taken on day 0 of AZD1222 vaccination. The receptors stem from an adult in good health.

This sequence joins TRBV5-1 and TRBJ1-4; D is perhaps TRBD1 (6 bases). The germline V and J ends were trimmed by 2 bases and 2 bases, with 10 bases remaining between them. This CDR3 spans 15 amino acids. In germline, CDR1 is SGHRS, CDR2 YFSETQ. The CDR3 region has the DNA TGCGCCAGCAGCTTACAGGGTAACACTAATGAAAAACTGTTTTTT. Translation: CASSLQGNTNEKLFF.

The V call is TRBV19, the J call TRBJ1-2, with D possibly being TRBD1 (5 bases). There are 14 residues in the CDR3. Germline CDR1 is LNHDA and CDR2 is SQIVND (reference sequence). V was cut by 7 bases and J by 0 bases, with 12 bases left in between. CDR3 residues: CASTPQGANYGYTF. The CDR3 DNA reads TGTGCCAGTACCCCCCAGGGAGCTAACTATGGCTACACCTTC.

The V call is TRBV4-1, the J call TRBJ2-1, with D possibly being TRBD2 (6 bases). The length of the CDR3 is 16 residues. CDR1 and CDR2 (germline): MGHRA, YSYEKL. Trimming removed 1 base from V and 3 bases from J, with 13 bases in between. Written as DNA, the CDR3 is TGCGCCAGCAGCCAAGCCACGGGACTGAGCTACAATGAGCAGTTCTTC. Protein: CASSQATGLSYNEQFF.

Only one count was recorded for this clone. The chain carries TRBV11-2 and TRBJ1-6, with D perhaps matching TRBD1 (6 bases). V lost 5 bases to trimming and J lost 12 bases, with 20 bases between them. The CDR3 spans 15 residues. Germline assignment: CDR1 SGHAT and CDR2 FQNNGV. CDR3 in amino acids: CASSDGTFSGKPLHF. The CDR3 nucleotides are TGTGCCAGCAGCGACGGGACATTTTCGGGGAAACCCCTCCACTTT.

The rearrangement links TRBV19 to TRBJ1-5; 9 positions agree with TRBD1. CDR3 size: 15 residues. Germline values: CDR1 LNHDA, CDR2 SQIVND (reference sequence). V was clipped by 5 bases and J by 6 bases; unmatched bases: 8. CDR3 protein: CASSGTGTRSQPQHF. DNA for the CDR3: TGTGCCAGTAGTGGGACAGGGACTAGAAGTCAGCCCCAGCATTTT.

This clone was recorded at least ten times. The chain joins TRBV9 to TRBJ2-2; maybe TRBD2 (6 bases). Trimming took 3 bases from V and 5 from J, leaving 8 bases between them. The CDR3 extends over 13 amino acids. Germline assignment: CDR1 SGDLS and CDR2 YYNGEE. The CDR3 is CASSALATGELFF. The DNA of the CDR3 is TGTGCCAGCAGCGCCCTAGCGACCGGGGAGCTGTTTTTT.

The CDR3 DNA is TGTGCCAGCAGCTTCGGGGTGGGGCTAGCGGGAGGTGACGAGCAGTACTTC. Its translation: CASSFGVGLAGGDEQYF. V usage is TRBV5-6 and J usage is TRBJ2-7; 11 bases fit TRBD2. Losses at the gene ends were 2 bases for V and 5 bases for J; bases not matched to a gene: 12. The V gene's germline CDR1 is SGHDT and CDR2 YYEEEE. CDR3 size: 17 residues. Supplemented by reference TRBV5-6 and TRBJ2-7, the full variable domain reads DAGVTQSPTHLIKTRGQQVTLRCSPKSGHDTVSWYQQALGQGPQFIFQYYEEEERQRGNFPDRFSGHQFPNYSSELNVNALLLGDSALYLCASSFGVGLAGGDEQYFGPGTRLTVT.

The genes are TRBV27 and TRBJ1-2; perhaps TRBD1 as D (5 bases). Germline CDR1 and CDR2: MNHEY and SMNVEV (reference sequence). The V end was cut by 1 base, the J end by 2 bases, with 11 bases between. The CDR3 runs 15 residues. CDR3 coding DNA: TGTGCCAGCAGTTTATGGGCAGGGTACAACTATGGCTACACCTTC. It specifies CASSLWAGYNYGYTF.

This clone is labeled as medium-sized. The V gene is TRBV5-1, the J gene TRBJ2-3, with D possibly being TRBD1 (5 bases). V was trimmed by 5 bases and J by 4 bases, leaving 23 bases between them. The length of the CDR3 is 17 residues. Germline-derived CDR1 and CDR2 are SGHRS and YFSETQ. The CDR3 loop reads CASRAPKGSPLPDTQYF. For the CDR3, the DNA is TGCGCCAGCAGAGCCCCTAAGGGGTCTCCCCTACCAGATACGCAGTATTTT.

The V call is TRBV5-1, the J call TRBJ2-3; 9 bases are shared with TRBD2. The CDR3 has 18 residues. Germline V CDR1 and CDR2: SGHRS, YFSETQ. V trimming: 1 base; J trimming: 0 bases; junction bases outside the gene matches: 9. CDR3 in DNA: TGCGCCAGCAGCTTGCTTCCGAGCGGGAGGCTTAGCACAGATACGCAGTATTTT. Amino acid sequence: CASSLLPSGRLSTDTQYF.

This chain joins TRBV19 and TRBJ1-1, with a weak D call TRBD1 (6 bases). CDR3 length: 15 amino acids. Germline V gives CDR1 LNHDA, CDR2 SQIVND (reference sequence). Trimming removed 9 bases from V and 4 bases from J, with 21 bases in between. The CDR3, as DNA: TGTGCCAGCGAGGGGGTAAAGGGGCGTCGCACTGAAGCTTTCTTT. This encodes CASEGVKGRRTEAFF.

This sequence joins TRBV11-2 and TRBJ2-7, with 10 bases lining up with TRBD2. V gave up 6 bases and J gave up 0 bases; unmatched junction bases: 5. Germline values: CDR1 SGHAT, CDR2 FQNNGV. This CDR3 comprises 15 residues. CDR3 in amino acids: CASRDPSGSSYEQYF. The CDR3 nucleotides are TGTGCCAGCAGAGATCCTAGCGGGAGCTCCTACGAGCAGTACTTC.

The chain has TRBV2 and TRBJ1-1; D is uncertain. Trimming took 6 bases from V and 0 from J, leaving 8 bases between them. The length of the CDR3 is 13 residues. The germline V gene has CDR1 SNHLY and CDR2 FYNNEI. The CDR3 DNA is TGTGCCAGCAGGAGGGAGGTGAACACTGAAGCTTTCTTT. Its protein product is CASRREVNTEAFF.

V and J are TRBV6-6 and TRBJ2-5, with 7 bases identical to TRBD1. The CDR3 runs 15 residues. CDR1 is MNHNY and CDR2 is SVGAGI in the germline V gene (reference sequence). Trimming took 2 bases from V and 5 from J; bases not matched to a gene: 8. CDR3 region: CASSYPTGNRETQYF. The DNA for the CDR3 is TGTGCCAGCAGTTACCCGACAGGGAATCGGGAGACCCAGTACTTC.

Concerning this clone: Other DNA sequences in the same sample also yield this CDR3. This sequence joins TRBV12-3 or TRBV12-4 and TRBJ1-1; D is perhaps TRBD1 (6 bases). V was trimmed by 2 bases and J by 4 bases, leaving 8 bases between them. The CDR3 has 13 residues. The chain's CDR3 is CASSLRGSTEAFF. The CDR3 DNA reads TGTGCCAGCAGTTTAAGGGGGAGCACTGAAGCTTTCTTT.

The chain carries TRBV10-3 and TRBJ2-3, with D perhaps matching TRBD2 (6 bases). With 7 bases removed from V and 4 bases from J, the gap between germline ends came to 12 bases. Looked up from germline, CDR1 is ENHRY and CDR2 is SYGVKD. The CDR3 has 13 residues. The CDR3 DNA is TGTGCCATCAAAGGAAGGGAGGCAGATACGCAGTATTTT. Its translation is CAIKGREADTQYF.

The V and J genes are TRBV7-3 and TRBJ2-2; D is unclear. V dropped 5 bases and J dropped 5 bases, with 12 bases sitting between them. The germline V gene has CDR1 SGHTA and CDR2 FQGTGA. The CDR3 contains 14 residues. The CDR3 region is CASSRSQGTGELFF. The CDR3 DNA sequence: TGTGCCAGCAGCCGATCTCAAGGGACCGGGGAGCTGTTTTTT.

V gene TRBV5-4 combines with J gene TRBJ2-3; the match to TRBD1 covers 8 bases. The CDR3 has 14 amino acids. After removal of 1 base from V and 4 bases from J, the junction contained 2 bases not matched to a gene. CDR1 is SGHNT and CDR2 is YYREEE in the germline V gene (reference sequence). The DNA of the CDR3 is TGTGCCAGCAGCTTGTCAGGGGGCGCAGATACGCAGTATTTT. Amino acids: CASSLSGGADTQYF. The entire variable domain, with the rest obtained from reference TRBV5-4 and TRBJ2-3, is as follows: ETGVTQSPTHLIKTRGQQVTLRCSSQSGHNTVSWYQQALGQGPQFIFQYYREEENGRGNFPPRFSGLQFPNYSSELNVNALELDDSALYLCASSLSGGADTQYFGPGTRLTVL.

This clone has just a few counts. The CDR3 nucleotides read TGTGCCAGCAGCCAGTGGGACAGGGTGGCTCTGGCCAATGAGCAGTTCTTC. Protein: CASSQWDRVALANEQFF. V gene TRBV7-2 combines with J gene TRBJ2-1, with TRBD1 identical over 9 bases. The CDR3 is 17 residues long. The germline V gene has CDR1 SGHTA and CDR2 FQGNSA. Germline trimming cut 5 bases from V and 6 bases from J; bases unmatched to any gene: 14. The whole variable domain, remainder taken from reference TRBV7-2 and TRBJ2-1, is GAGVSQSPSNKVTEKGKDVELRCDPISGHTALYWYRQSLGQGLEFLIYFQGNSAPDKSGLPSDRFSAERTGGSVSTLTIQRTQQEDSAVYLCASSQWDRVALANEQFFGPGTRLTVL.

The rearrangement links TRBV21-1 to TRBJ1-5. TRBV21-1 is an annotated pseudogene. The CDR3 is made up of 15 amino acids. The CDR3 loop reads CASTRDFVGNQPQHF. CDR3 nucleotides: TGTGCCAGCACCAGGGACTTCGTGGGCAATCAGCCCCAGCATTTT.

The V and J genes are TRBV10-3 and TRBJ1-3; D remains ambiguous. V shed 2 bases and J shed 2 bases, with 4 bases lying between them. This CDR3 has 13 residues. Per the germline V gene, CDR1 is ENHRY and CDR2 is SYGVKD. CDR3 amino acids: CAISELTGNTIYF. The DNA of the CDR3 is TGTGCCATCAGTGAGCTGACTGGAAACACCATATATTTT.

The chain carries TRBV29-1 and TRBJ1-1, with 9 bases lining up with TRBD1. The germline V gene has CDR1 SQVTM and CDR2 ANQGSEA. The CDR3 contains 15 residues. J lost 5 bases, V lost 4 bases, and 11 bases had no gene match. CDR3 region: CSVGEMGTGRTEAFF. The DNA of the CDR3 is TGCAGCGTTGGGGAAATGGGGACAGGGCGGACTGAAGCTTTCTTT.

This sequence joins TRBV15 and TRBJ1-2; possible D gene TRBD1, 6 bases. The V and J ends lost 4 bases and 7 bases respectively, with 19 bases between them. CDR3 length equals 15 residues. Per germline, CDR1 LNHNV and CDR2 YYDKDF (reference sequence). For the CDR3, the DNA is TGTGCCACCAGCATCCGGGGCAAGGAGGGGGGTGGCTACACCTTC. This translates into CATSIRGKEGGGYTF.

This clone has a handful of counts. The rearrangement links TRBV3-1 (or the pseudogene TRBV3-2) to TRBJ2-1; weak D call: TRBD2 (6 bases). Trimming removed 3 bases from V and 2 bases from J, with 14 bases in between. This CDR3 has 16 residues. Looked up from germline, CDR1 is LGHDT and CDR2 is YNNKEL (reference sequence). CDR3 nucleotides: TGTGCCAGCAGCCAGCTTAATGCGGGGCCCTACAATGAGCAGTTCTTC. It yields the protein CASSQLNAGPYNEQFF.

This clone appeared once. The chain is built from TRBV3-1 (or the pseudogene TRBV3-2) and TRBJ2-6; a possible D gene is TRBD2 (5 bases). The V gene lost 1 base and the J gene lost 2 bases, with 9 bases spanning the gap. Germline V lookup: CDR1 LGHDT, CDR2 YNNKEL (reference sequence). The CDR3 consists of 16 residues. CDR3 loop: CASSQVRVPGANVLTF. DNA of the CDR3: TGTGCCAGCAGCCAAGTGCGGGTCCCTGGGGCCAACGTCCTGACTTTC.

The chain couples TRBV3-1 (or the pseudogene TRBV3-2) to TRBJ1-1; D gene unclear. V lost 4 bases and J 3 bases, leaving 9 bases between the germline ends. From germline, CDR1 is LGHDT and CDR2 YNNKEL (reference sequence). The length of the CDR3 is 13 residues. CDR3 bases: TGTGCCAGCAGCCTGCCACCGTACACTGAAGCTTTCTTT. Translated: CASSLPPYTEAFF.

The chain links TRBV11-2 to TRBJ2-5, with D hard to call. Germline V gene sequence: CDR1 SGHAT, CDR2 FQNNGV. Trimming stripped 2 bases from V and 5 bases from J, with 3 bases between. The CDR3 consists of 11 residues. The CDR3 is CASSLSETQYF. The CDR3 region has the DNA TGTGCCAGCAGCTTATCGGAGACCCAGTACTTC. The full variable domain, in which reference TRBV11-2 and TRBJ2-5 provide the parts outside the CDR3, is EAGVAQSPRYKIIEKRQSVAFWCNPISGHATLYWYQQILGQGPKLLIQFQNNGVVDDSQLPKDRFSAERLKGVDSTLKIQPAKLEDSAVYLCASSLSETQYFGPGTRLLVL.

V usage is TRBV6-5 and J usage is TRBJ2-3; unclear D gene. Germline-derived CDR1 and CDR2 are MNHEY and SVGAGI. The germline V and J ends were trimmed by 6 bases and 6 bases, with 10 bases remaining between them. The CDR3 is 12 residues long. CDR3 DNA sequence: TGTGCCAGCAGCGCCCCCGGGGATACGCAGTATTTT. Protein product: CASSAPGDTQYF.

The chain carries TRBV3-1 (or the pseudogene TRBV3-2) and TRBJ1-2; 8 nucleotides line up with TRBD1. The V gene end was trimmed by 4 bases and the J gene end by 4 bases; junction bases not matched to a gene: 8. CDR3 length: 15 residues. From germline, CDR1 is LGHDT and CDR2 YNNKEL (reference sequence). CDR3 region: CASSPQTGVGYGYTF. CDR3 nucleotides: TGTGCCAGCAGCCCCCAGACAGGGGTAGGCTATGGCTACACCTTC.

The chain employs TRBV2 and TRBJ2-3; D not certain. Trimming took 3 bases from V and 0 from J, leaving 13 bases between them. The CDR3 runs 16 residues. Germline V CDR1 and CDR2: SNHLY, FYNNEI. CDR3 region: CASSERQLVSTDTQYF. The CDR3 DNA reads TGTGCCAGCAGTGAGAGACAACTCGTAAGCACAGATACGCAGTATTTT.